These 27 T cell receptor beta chains were all obtained from the same sample, sequenced in a study of stem cell transplantation in POMP-related autoinflammatory disease. Here immunoSEQ multiplex PCR was the method, and the copy in TCRdb shows in-frame clones only, minus some. This table holds about 550 clones, about four fifths found once. The source material was CD4+ follicular helper T cells (Tfh) from PBMCs, sampled before stem cell transplantation. These receptors all come from a human donor with POMP-related autoinflammation and immune dysregulation (PRAID).

The rearrangement joins TRBV11-3 to TRBJ2-1; D might be TRBD1 or TRBD2, each matching 5 bases. The CDR3 is 13 residues long. The germline V gene encodes CDR1 SGHNT and CDR2 YENEEA. With 4 bases removed from V and 6 bases from J, the gap between germline ends came to 10 bases. The CDR3 spells CASSSGTTNEQFF. The CDR3 coding sequence is TGTGCCAGCAGCTCCGGGACGACCAATGAGCAGTTCTTC.

V is TRBV5-1 and J is TRBJ1-1, with D uncertain. CDR1 is SGHRS, CDR2 YFSETQ, per germline. V dropped 0 bases and J dropped 1 base, with 7 bases sitting between them. The CDR3 length is 14 residues. CDR3 amino acids: CASSLVRGNTEAFF. CDR3 DNA: TGCGCCAGCAGCTTGGTTCGGGGGAACACTGAAGCTTTCTTT.

The rearrangement joins TRBV30 to TRBJ2-7, with a possible D match to TRBD2 (6 bases). From germline, CDR1 is GTSNPN and CDR2 SVGIG (reference sequence). This CDR3 has 14 amino acids. V lost 0 bases and J lost 7, with 16 bases in between. CDR3 nucleotides: TGTGCCTGGAGTGTACTTGGAGGGCAACTTGAGCAGTACTTC. It specifies CAWSVLGGQLEQYF.

V is TRBV11-1 and J is TRBJ1-3; D gene ambiguous. The V gene's germline CDR1 is SGHAT and CDR2 FQDESV (reference sequence). V was pared by 5 bases and J by 3 bases, with 17 bases between. The CDR3 length is 16 residues. Here the CDR3 reads CASSPSLAGGGNTIYF. The CDR3 DNA follows: TGTGCCAGCAGCCCTTCCTTAGCGGGAGGTGGAAACACCATATATTTT. Based on the CDR3 plus reference TRBV11-1 and TRBJ1-3, the full variable domain is EAEVAQSPRYKITEKSQAVAFWCDPISGHATLYWYRQILGQGPELLVQFQDESVVDDSQLPKDRFSAERLKGVDSTLKIQPAELGDSAMYLCASSPSLAGGGNTIYFGEGSWLTVV.

A single count supports this clone. V is TRBV5-5 and J is TRBJ1-4; maybe TRBD1 (5 bases). CDR1 is SGHKS and CDR2 is YYEKEE in the germline V gene (reference sequence). V was shortened by 3 bases and J by 5 bases, with 11 bases between the two germline ends. The CDR3 runs to 14 residues. Here the CDR3 DNA reads TGTGCCAGCAGCTCACGACAGCCGAATGAAAAACTGTTTTTT. As protein: CASSSRQPNEKLFF.

The V call is TRBV5-1, the J call TRBJ2-7; D possibly corresponds to TRBD2 (5 bases). The CDR3 is made up of 14 amino acids. Germline CDR1 and CDR2: SGHRS and YFSETQ. V was cut by 0 bases and J by 6 bases, with 13 bases left in between. CDR3 sequence (DNA): TGCGCCAGCAGCTTGGAGACCTACGGGGTCGAGCAGTACTTC. As protein: CASSLETYGVEQYF.

The V call is TRBV10-2, the J call TRBJ2-3; 12 bases line up with TRBD2. The CDR3 sequence is 15 residues long. V trimming: 3 bases; J trimming: 5 bases; junction bases outside the gene matches: 3. The V gene's germline CDR1 is WSHSY and CDR2 SAAADI. CDR3 in amino acids: CASSDLAGGVDTQYF. The CDR3 DNA reads TGCGCCAGCAGTGACCTAGCGGGAGGGGTAGATACGCAGTATTTT.

J is TRBJ2-1 and V is TRBV9; no clear D gene. The CDR3 runs 12 residues. Germline CDR1 and CDR2: SGDLS and YYNGEE. Trimming took 4 bases from V and 10 from J, leaving 12 bases between them. CDR3 bases: TGTGCCAGCAGCCCAAAAGAACGAGAGCAGTTCTTC. This encodes CASSPKEREQFF.

J is TRBJ2-5 and V is TRBV29-1; 7 bases fit TRBD1. The CDR3 contains 13 residues. CDR1 SQVTM and CDR2 ANQGSEA come from the germline V gene. Trimming removed 4 bases from V and 2 bases from J; junction bases left unmatched: 4. The chain's CDR3 is CSVVKGAQETQYF. As DNA, the CDR3 is TGCAGCGTTGTGAAGGGGGCTCAAGAGACCCAGTACTTC.

The rearrangement links TRBV6-1 to TRBJ2-7; no clear D. Germline CDR1 MNHNS, CDR2 SASEGT. This CDR3 spans 12 amino acids. The V and J ends lost 3 bases and 4 bases respectively, with 7 bases between them. CDR3 sequence: CASSDSPYEQYF. CDR3 coding DNA: TGTGCCAGCAGTGACTCGCCTTACGAGCAGTACTTC.

This clone appeared a single time. The chain employs TRBV7-9 and TRBJ1-2; TRBD1 agrees at 9 bases. The germline V gene has CDR1 SEHNR and CDR2 FQNEAQ (reference sequence). This CDR3 comprises 14 residues. With V trimmed by 1 base and J by 3 bases, 0 bases remained unmatched. The CDR3 is CASSLGQGDYGYTF. CDR3 DNA: TGTGCCAGCAGCTTAGGACAGGGGGACTATGGCTACACCTTC.

J is TRBJ2-1 and V is TRBV7-6, with D tentatively TRBD2 (5 bases). Germline lookup yields CDR1 SGHVS and CDR2 FNYEAQ. V gave up 5 bases and J gave up 2 bases, with 13 bases separating them. The length of the CDR3 is 15 residues. The CDR3 loop reads CASSITSGPYNEQFF. The DNA for the CDR3 is TGTGCCAGCAGCATTACGAGCGGACCCTACAATGAGCAGTTCTTC.

This sequence joins TRBV29-1 and TRBJ1-5; a weak D match, TRBD1 (6 bases). Germline V CDR1 and CDR2: SQVTM, ANQGSEA. With 6 bases removed from V and 4 bases from J, the gap between germline ends came to 13 bases. The CDR3 extends over 13 amino acids. As DNA, the CDR3 is TGCAGCGTGCAAGAGGGGGGGAATCAGCCCCAGCATTTT. This gives the protein CSVQEGGNQPQHF.

This rearrangement joins TRBV10-3 to TRBJ2-2; D possibly corresponds to TRBD2 (6 bases). From germline, CDR1 is ENHRY and CDR2 SYGVKD. CDR3 size: 15 residues. Trimming pared 3 bases from V and 3 bases from J, leaving 11 bases between. The CDR3 sequence is CAISDVWGDTGELFF. The CDR3 bases are TGTGCCATCAGTGACGTATGGGGGGACACCGGGGAGCTGTTTTTT.

V and J are TRBV5-5 and TRBJ2-6; D call uncertain. The germline gives CDR1 SGHKS, CDR2 YYEKEE (reference sequence). The CDR3 has 20 residues. With 1 base removed from V and 0 bases from J, the gap between germline ends came to 20 bases. The CDR3 DNA sequence: TGTGCCAGCAGCTTGACCCCAGTGAAGGTTGGGATCTCTGGGGCCAACGTCCTGACTTTC. Protein product: CASSLTPVKVGISGANVLTF.

The CDR3 DNA reads as TGTGCCAGCAGCTTGATTGGAGGGGGCACAGATACGCAGTATTTT. It is translated as CASSLIGGGTDTQYF. This chain connects TRBV11-2 to TRBJ2-3, with TRBD2 as a possible D gene (6 bases). The ends were cut back, 3 bases at V and 1 base at J, with 11 bases in the middle. Per the germline V gene, CDR1 is SGHAT and CDR2 is FQNNGV. The CDR3 has 15 residues.

The V gene is TRBV28, the J gene TRBJ2-3, with D uncertain. The ends were cut back, 8 bases at V and 0 bases at J, with 15 bases in the middle. The CDR3 loop spans 15 amino acids. Per germline, CDR1 MDHEN and CDR2 SYDVKM. CDR3 protein: CASFFTRGSTDTQYF. CDR3 nucleotide sequence: TGTGCCAGCTTCTTTACGCGAGGCAGCACAGATACGCAGTATTTT.

This chain links TRBV10-3 with TRBJ2-5, with TRBD1 identical over 9 bases. Trimming cost V 0 bases and J 1 base; bases outside gene matches: 3. This CDR3 contains 16 residues. The germline gives CDR1 ENHRY, CDR2 SYGVKD. DNA of the CDR3: TGTGCCATCAGTGAGTCGTTGGGACAGGGCCAAGAGACCCAGTACTTC. Protein: CAISESLGQGQETQYF.

The chain couples TRBV21-1 to TRBJ1-5; the table's D call TRBD1 went unverified against the DNA. TRBV21-1 is deemed a pseudogene. The CDR3 has 16 residues. The CDR3 DNA follows: TGTGCCAGCAGCTGCAACGTACATTGGCATCATCAGCCCCAGCATTTT. This translates into CASSCNVHWHHQPQHF.

The CDR3 DNA follows: TGTGCCAGTAGTATCGGGAGGAGCTCTGGAAACACCATATATTTT. Protein sequence: CASSIGRSSGNTIYF. The chain carries TRBV19 and TRBJ1-3; no reliable D call. Trimming shortened V by 3 bases and J by 0 bases, and 9 bases separated the two germline ends. This CDR3 spans 15 amino acids. Germline values: CDR1 LNHDA, CDR2 SQIVND (reference sequence).

The chain couples TRBV23-1 to TRBJ1-5; 8 positions agree with TRBD1. TRBV23-1 is an ORF, with its function uncertain. V shed 7 bases and J 4 bases; nucleotides not matched to a gene: 9. The CDR3 runs 15 residues. The CDR3 coding sequence is TGCGCCAGCACTACGACAGGGGTAAGGAATCAGCCCCAGCATTTT. This encodes CASTTTGVRNQPQHF.

The chain uses TRBV2 and TRBJ2-5, with D perhaps TRBD1 (5 bases). This CDR3 has 14 residues. From germline, CDR1 is SNHLY and CDR2 FYNNEI. V was cut by 4 bases and J by 2 bases, with 11 bases left in between. The CDR3: CASSAVAGQETQYF. The CDR3 DNA sequence: TGTGCCAGCAGTGCGGTGGCAGGGCAAGAGACCCAGTACTTC.

The chain links TRBV7-5 to TRBJ1-6; the table names TRBD1, a call not compared with the DNA. TRBV7-5 is listed as a pseudogene. This CDR3 spans 13 amino acids. In DNA form, the CDR3 reads TGTGCCAGCAGCTGGGACAGGGAGTCACCCCTCCACTTT. This gives the protein CASSWDRESPLHF.

The rearrangement joins TRBV12-2 to TRBJ1-1. TRBV12-2 counts as a pseudogene. The CDR3 consists of 16 residues. The CDR3 nucleotides read TGTGCAAGTCGCTTAGCGGGGGGACAACTGAACACTGAAGCTTTCTTT. Its protein product is CASRLAGGQLNTEAFF.

The gene calls are TRBV19 and TRBJ2-1; TRBD1 might be the D (6 bases). The CDR3 length is 13 residues. Germline values: CDR1 LNHDA, CDR2 SQIVND (reference sequence). V dropped 6 bases and J dropped 4 bases, with 10 bases sitting between them. CDR3 in amino acids: CASREDSYNEQFF. In DNA form, the CDR3 reads TGTGCCAGTAGGGAGGACAGTTACAATGAGCAGTTCTTC.

This clone was observed a few times. The genes are TRBV5-2 and TRBJ1-2. TRBV5-2 is a pseudogene locus. This CDR3 region has 14 residues. The CDR3 DNA reads as TGTGCCAGCAACCCAAAGGGAGAGTACGATGGCTACACCTTC. Its protein product is CASNPKGEYDGYTF.

The chain carries TRBV11-3 and TRBJ1-1, with no clear D. The CDR3 consists of 15 residues. In germline, CDR1 is SGHNT, CDR2 YENEEA. Trimming took off 0 bases at V and 0 bases at J, with 8 bases between the two ends. The CDR3 sequence is CASSLDVRLNTEAFF. In DNA, the CDR3 is TGTGCCAGCAGCTTAGACGTGAGGCTGAACACTGAAGCTTTCTTT.